The 14 T cell receptor beta chains below all came from one sample that was sequenced in a study of T-cell reconstitution after alpha-beta-depleted transplantation in children (dated by TCRdb to the mid-2010s). According to the study, the label for this sample's treatment or condition signals: allogeneic hematopoietic cell transplantation with graft depleted of TCRalphabeta T cells and CD19 B cells. Libraries came from PCR. Data came from an Illumina HiSeq 2500. TCR library preparation used molecular barcoding, with unique molecular identifiers applied to normalize quantification of the TCRbeta repertoire. The public reads were quality trimmed at Q25 with fastp and then assembled into clones with MiXCR by TCRdb, keeping productive beta chains. A single entry per CDR3 protein holds the most common genes and DNA from its merged rows. A total of fewer than 550,000 distinct CDR3 sequences appear in this sample, 10% to 12% of them only once. The top ten hold around 13% of the sample.

Material: PBMCs, mostly from graft donor cells, obtained 180 days after TCRalphabeta/CD19-depleted stem cell transplant. These receptors originate from a female patient aged 2-15 years who had a stem cell transplant for aplastic anemia, so the T cells may come from the graft donor.

This clonotype was detected a few times. The chain joins TRBV10-3 to TRBJ2-2; D is unclear. The CDR3 totals 11 residues. V lost 6 bases to trimming and J lost 5 bases, with 4 bases between them. The germline V gene encodes CDR1 ENHRY and CDR2 SYGVKD. The CDR3 spells CAIRSTGELFF. CDR3 nucleotide sequence: TGTGCCATCAGATCTACCGGGGAGCTGTTTTTT.

This chain links TRBV7-2 with TRBJ2-3; 16 bases align to TRBD2. J gave up 0 bases and V 6 bases, and 12 bases lay outside the gene matches. Germline values: CDR1 SGHTA, CDR2 FQGNSA. CDR3 size: 20 residues. Here the CDR3 reads CASRPTGTSGRAESTDTQYF. In nucleotides, the CDR3 is TGTGCCAGCAGGCCAACCGGGACTAGCGGGAGGGCCGAAAGCACAGATACGCAGTATTTT.

This clonotype was counted only a few times. The chain links TRBV20-1 to TRBJ2-3; D not certain. The V and J ends lost 6 bases and 4 bases respectively, with 8 bases between them. CDR1 is DFQATT, CDR2 SNEGSKA, per germline (reference sequence). The CDR3 loop spans 11 amino acids. DNA for the CDR3: TGCAGTGCCTCCCCGTCAGATACGCAGTATTTT. Translating gives CSASPSDTQYF.

V is TRBV4-2 and J is TRBJ2-3; tentatively, D is TRBD1 or TRBD2 (6 bases each). This CDR3 spans 17 amino acids. Trimming left V 4 bases short and J 0 bases short, with 17 bases between. Germline CDR1 and CDR2: LGHNA and YNFKEQ. The CDR3 is CASSPGDWTASTDTQYF. Here the CDR3 DNA reads TGTGCCAGCAGCCCAGGGGACTGGACCGCTAGCACAGATACGCAGTATTTT.

This sequence joins TRBV5-6 and TRBJ2-1; 8 nucleotides match TRBD1. The germline gives CDR1 SGHDT, CDR2 YYEEEE. The CDR3 contains 12 residues. V shed 2 bases and J 14 bases; nucleotides not matched to a gene: 6. The CDR3 loop reads CASSLGQGGKFF. As DNA, the CDR3 is TGTGCCAGCAGCTTAGGACAGGGTGGGAAGTTCTTC.

This clonotype turned up a few times. The rearrangement joins TRBV20-1 to TRBJ2-3; D might be TRBD1 (5 bases). Germline CDR1 DFQATT, CDR2 SNEGSKA (reference sequence). This CDR3 comprises 12 residues. Trimming stripped 7 bases from V and 2 bases from J, with 10 bases between. Written as DNA, the CDR3 is TGCAGTGTTGACAGCTCCACAGATACGCAGTATTTT. Protein sequence: CSVDSSTDTQYF.

The rearrangement uses TRBV24-1 and TRBJ2-1, with 9 bases identical to TRBD1. V shed 4 bases and J 8 bases; nucleotides not matched to a gene: 8. Germline lookup yields CDR1 KGHDR and CDR2 SFDVKD. CDR3 length: 15 residues. The CDR3 region is CATSDPGTGIHEQFF. The DNA of the CDR3 is TGTGCCACCAGTGACCCCGGGACAGGGATCCATGAGCAGTTCTTC.

V is TRBV18 and J is TRBJ2-5, with D possibly matching TRBD2 (5 bases). Trimming took 0 bases from V and 1 from J, leaving 9 bases between them. This CDR3 is 15 amino acids long. Germline V gene lookup returns CDR1 KGHSH and CDR2 LQKENI. CDR3 region: CASSPPLALQETQYF. CDR3 nucleotides: TGTGCCAGCTCACCACCGCTAGCCCTCCAAGAGACCCAGTACTTC.

The table lists this clonotype with a few counts. This sequence joins TRBV3-1 and TRBJ2-1, with 14 positions matching TRBD2. The CDR3 is made up of 20 amino acids. Germline V gives CDR1 LGHDT, CDR2 YNNKEL (reference sequence). The trim removed 8 bases at V and 2 bases at J, leaving 17 bases unmatched. The CDR3 DNA reads as TGTGCCAGCCGGTTGACCCCGGGACTAGCGGGAGAAACCCCCTACAATGAGCAGTTCTTC. Amino acid sequence: CASRLTPGLAGETPYNEQFF.

The rearrangement uses TRBV25-1 and TRBJ2-5; D remains unclear. This CDR3 spans 13 amino acids. V was shortened by 8 bases and J by 6 bases, with 16 bases between the two germline ends. The germline V gene has CDR1 MGHDK and CDR2 SYGVNS. The CDR3 loop reads CASGPGPLKTQYF. CDR3 bases: TGTGCCAGCGGCCCCGGACCCCTGAAGACCCAGTACTTC.

The table lists this clonotype with a few counts. V gene TRBV20-1 combines with J gene TRBJ1-2, with 11 positions matching TRBD1. The germline CDR1 and CDR2 sequences are DFQATT and SNEGSKA (reference sequence). V trimming: 6 bases; J trimming: 4 bases; junction bases outside the gene matches: 7. This CDR3 is 14 amino acids long. The CDR3 DNA reads as TGCAGTGCCACTGGGGGGACAGGGGGCTATGGCTACACCTTC. Protein: CSATGGTGGYGYTF.

This clonotype came up a few times. This sequence joins TRBV6-2 or TRBV6-3 and TRBJ2-1; no clear D gene. Germline V CDR1 and CDR2: MNHEY, SVGEGT. The CDR3 is made up of 10 amino acids. V dropped 6 bases and J dropped 11 bases, with 8 bases sitting between them. Here the CDR3 reads CASSGVKQFF. CDR3 nucleotides: TGTGCCAGCAGCGGAGTAAAGCAGTTCTTC.

The rearrangement links TRBV11-1 to TRBJ2-6, with 10 nucleotides matching TRBD1. CDR1 SGHAT and CDR2 FQDESV come from the germline V gene (reference sequence). This CDR3 is 19 amino acids long. The V segment lost 4 bases and the J segment 4 bases; nucleotides outside the gene matches: 13. Here the CDR3 reads CASSSPGQGRILGANVLTF. For the CDR3, the DNA is TGTGCCAGCAGCTCTCCGGGACAGGGGAGAATTTTGGGGGCCAACGTCCTGACTTTC.

This clonotype was seen at least ten times. The CDR3 DNA reads as TGTGCCACCAGCAGAGTTGGGGAATTCTTTAGCAATCAGCCCCAGCATTTT. Protein sequence: CATSRVGEFFSNQPQHF. This chain connects TRBV15 to TRBJ1-5, with D uncertain. The germline V and J ends were trimmed by 1 base and 0 bases, with 13 bases remaining between them. Germline V gene data show CDR1 as LNHNV and CDR2 as YYDKDF (reference sequence). This CDR3 has 17 amino acids. Filled out from reference TRBV15 and TRBJ1-5, the complete variable domain reads DAMVIQNPRYQVTQFGKPVTLSCSQTLNHNVMYWYQQKSSQAPKLLFHYYDKDFNNEADTPDNFQSRRPNTSFCFLDIRSPGLGDTAMYLCATSRVGEFFSNQPQHFGDGTRLSIL.